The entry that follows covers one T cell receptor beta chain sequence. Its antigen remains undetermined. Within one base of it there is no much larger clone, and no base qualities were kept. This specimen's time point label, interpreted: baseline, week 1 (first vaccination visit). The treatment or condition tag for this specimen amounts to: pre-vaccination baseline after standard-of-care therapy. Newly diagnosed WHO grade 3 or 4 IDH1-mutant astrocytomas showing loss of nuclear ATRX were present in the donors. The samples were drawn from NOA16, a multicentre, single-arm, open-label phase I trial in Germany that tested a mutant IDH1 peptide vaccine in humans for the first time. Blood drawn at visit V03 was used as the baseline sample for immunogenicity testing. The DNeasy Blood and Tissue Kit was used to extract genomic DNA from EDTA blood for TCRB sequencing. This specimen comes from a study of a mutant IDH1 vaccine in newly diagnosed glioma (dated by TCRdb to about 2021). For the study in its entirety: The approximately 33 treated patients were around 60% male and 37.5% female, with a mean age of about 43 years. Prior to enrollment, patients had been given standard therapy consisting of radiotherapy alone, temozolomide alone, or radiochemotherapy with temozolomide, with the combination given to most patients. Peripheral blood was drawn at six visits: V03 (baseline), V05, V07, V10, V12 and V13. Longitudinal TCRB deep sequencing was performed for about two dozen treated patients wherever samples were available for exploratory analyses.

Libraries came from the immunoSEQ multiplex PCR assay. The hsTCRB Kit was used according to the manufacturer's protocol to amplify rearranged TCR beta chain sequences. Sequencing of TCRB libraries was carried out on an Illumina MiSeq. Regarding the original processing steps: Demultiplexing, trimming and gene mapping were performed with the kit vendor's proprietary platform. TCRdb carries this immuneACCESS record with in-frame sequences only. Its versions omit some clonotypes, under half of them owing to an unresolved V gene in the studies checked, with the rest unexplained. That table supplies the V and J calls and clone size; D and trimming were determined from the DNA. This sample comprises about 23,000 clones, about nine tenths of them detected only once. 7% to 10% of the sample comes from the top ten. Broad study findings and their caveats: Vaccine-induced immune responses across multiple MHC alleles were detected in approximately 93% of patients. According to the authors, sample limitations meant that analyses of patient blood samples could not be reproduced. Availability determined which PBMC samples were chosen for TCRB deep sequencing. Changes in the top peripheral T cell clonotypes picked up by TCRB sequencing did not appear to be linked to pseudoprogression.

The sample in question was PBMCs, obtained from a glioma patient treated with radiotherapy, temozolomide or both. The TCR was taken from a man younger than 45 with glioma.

CDR3 region: CASILQTNTEAFF. The nucleotide sequence is given as TGTGCCAGCATTCTACAGACGAACACTGAAGCTTTCTTT. The sequence links TRBV6-6 to TRBJ1-1, with the identity of the D gene unclear. The germline V gene encodes CDR1 MNHNY and CDR2 SVGAGI (reference sequence). The junction shows trimming of 7 bases on V and 1 base on J, plus 10 bases between the germline ends. The cysteine opens and the phenylalanine closes a CDR3 of 13 amino acids. Just the 39-base CDR3 DNA is kept, in frame starting at base 1.